Listed below are T cell receptor beta chains from one sample, sequenced in a study of blood T cell repertoires in COVID-19. Sequencing used immunoSEQ multiplex PCR; TCRdb keeps in-frame clones, though not all of them. This sample has 45,000 to 65,000 clones, with nearly 90% found just once. Sequencing was performed on peripheral blood. Receptor source: a man older than 75 with active or convalescent COVID-19. Each CDR3 is given with its conserved first and last residue. The order of the fields is clone size, J gene, V gene, D gene, CDR3 DNA, CDR3 protein. A D gene is named only where the DNA matches it firmly. The size entry is marked missing in some rows and otherwise reads once, few, many or a size class.

>-|TRBJ1-4|TRBV3-1/TRBV3-2|TRBD1
TGTGCCAGCAGCCAAGCAGGGGGCCAAAAGGAAAAACTGTTTTTT
CASSQAGGQKEKLFF
>once|TRBJ1-3|TRBV5-1|TRBD1
TGCGCCAGCAGCTCAAGGACAGGGGGCTTTGTTGGAAACACCATATATTTT
CASSSRTGGFVGNTIYF
>-|TRBJ2-5|TRBV12-5|-
TGTGCTAGTGGTAGGGGACAACAGGCCTCAGAGACCCAGTACTTC
CASGRGQQASETQYF
>-|TRBJ2-5|TRBV7-9|TRBD2
TGTGCCAGCAGCTTTGCCGGGACTATAGAGACCCAGTACTTC
CASSFAGTIETQYF
>-|TRBJ2-7|TRBV5-1|TRBD1
TGCGCCAGCAGCTCCGGGACAGGGGGCGCGGGGGAGCAGTACTTC
CASSSGTGGAGEQYF
>few|TRBJ2-7|TRBV20-1|-
TGCAGTGCTAGCGGGAACCACGAGCAGTACTTC
CSASGNHEQYF
>-|TRBJ2-7|TRBV4-2|TRBD2
TGTGCCAGCAGCCAAGAAGGAGAAGGGGGATTTAGCGGGAGAATGAGCTCCTACGAGCAGTACTTC
CASSQEGEGGFSGRMSSYEQYF
>-|TRBJ1-2|TRBV28|-
TGTGCCAGCAGCCCGGGGGGGAACTATGGCTACACCTTC
CASSPGGNYGYTF
>-|TRBJ2-5|TRBV11-2|-
TGTGCCAGCAGCTTAGGGAAACAGGCCCAGTACTTC
CASSLGKQAQYF
>once|TRBJ1-6|TRBV11-1|-
TGTGCCAGCAGCTTAGCGTCTGAGAATTCACCCCTCCACTTT
CASSLASENSPLHF
>-|TRBJ2-4|TRBV11-2|-
TGTGCCAGCAGCTTAGATGGGGCAGGGGCAGGCAAAAACATTCAGTACTTC
CASSLDGAGAGKNIQYF
>-|TRBJ2-1|TRBV3-1/TRBV3-2|-
TGTGCCAGCAGCCTACGGATGGAAACGGGAGTGGTTCCATTCTTC
CASSLRMETGVVPFF
>-|TRBJ2-5|TRBV10-1|-
TGCGCCAGCAGTGACCGGACGGGAGAGAGACGGGAGACCCAGTACTTC
CASSDRTGERRETQYF
>-|TRBJ2-5|TRBV28|-
TGTGCCAGCAGTTTAATTGGGGCTCAGGAGACCCAGTACTTC
CASSLIGAQETQYF
>-|TRBJ2-1|TRBV3-1/TRBV3-2|-
TGTGCCAGCAGCCAACTAAGGGGCACTGAGCAGTTCTTC
CASSQLRGTEQFF
>-|TRBJ2-1|TRBV10-3|-
TGTGCCATCAGTCCAGAGGGCGGTCTGTTCTTC
CAISPEGGLFF
>few|TRBJ2-7|TRBV13|-
TGTGCCAGCAGCGCTCAGGGAAACGAGCAGTACTTC
CASSAQGNEQYF
>-|TRBJ2-7|TRBV7-2|-
TGTGCCAGCAGCCCCTCTTGGGCTAGCCGGTACGAGCAGTACTTC
CASSPSWASRYEQYF
>-|TRBJ2-1|TRBV4-2|TRBD2
TGTGCCAGCAGCCAAGACCCACTAGCGGGAGTCTCTTACAATGAGCAGTTCTTC
CASSQDPLAGVSYNEQFF
>-|TRBJ2-5|TRBV19|-
TGTGCCAGTAGTAAGCTCGGGGTCGAAGGCCCTGAGACCCAGTACTTC
CASSKLGVEGPETQYF